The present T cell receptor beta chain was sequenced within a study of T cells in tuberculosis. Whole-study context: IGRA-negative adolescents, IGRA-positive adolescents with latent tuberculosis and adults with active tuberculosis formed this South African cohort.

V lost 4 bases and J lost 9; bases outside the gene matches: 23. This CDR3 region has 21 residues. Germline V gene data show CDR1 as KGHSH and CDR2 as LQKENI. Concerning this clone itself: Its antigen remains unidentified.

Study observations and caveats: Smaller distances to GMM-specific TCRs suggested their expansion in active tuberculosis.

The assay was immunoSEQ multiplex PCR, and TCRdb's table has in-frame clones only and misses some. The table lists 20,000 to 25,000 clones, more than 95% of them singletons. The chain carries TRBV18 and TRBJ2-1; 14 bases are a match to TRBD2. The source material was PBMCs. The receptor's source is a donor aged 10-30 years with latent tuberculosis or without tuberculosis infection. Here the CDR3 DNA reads TGTGCCAGCTCACGGCAGACCGGGACTAGCGGGGGAATACCTTTTCCAAGTGAGCAGTTCTTC. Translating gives CASSRQTGTSGGIPFPSEQFF.